A single sample is the source of the 29 T cell receptor beta chains below, sequenced in a study of tumor-infiltrating lymphocytes in primary liver carcinoma. The tissue used was unsorted bulk material of about 19-31 mg. RNA and DNA were co-extracted from it with the AllPrep DNA/RNA mini kit. cDNA specific to TCR beta was made from approximately 500 ng of total RNA, with a constant-region primer employed for priming. Slightly modified ARM-PCR with three nested multiplex PCR rounds yielded TCR beta libraries. The first two PCR rounds, roughly 11 cycles each, used TRBV1-TRBV30 forward primers and a C-beta reverse primer. Via MiXCR, TCRdb re-called the multiplex PCR reads, giving one row per CDR3 protein. Of about 21,000 distinct CDR3 sequences listed, roughly 70% are singletons. The source material was liver tumor tissue from sampling region 1. The subset was: tumor region T1, superior pole. These receptors were obtained from a man aged 40-49 years with primary liver carcinoma and hepatitis B virus infection.

Note on this clonotype: Sequence at one end of the junction differs from germline and may be a read error. The J gene is TRBJ2-7, the V gene TRBV4-3; D perhaps matches TRBD2 (6 bases). The CDR3 totals 15 residues. CDR1 LGHNA and CDR2 YSLEER come from the germline V gene. The CDR3 nucleotides read TGCGCCAGCAGTCAAGGTCGGGAGACTCCCTACAAGCAGTACTTC. This sequence encodes CASSQGRETPYKQYF.

With regard to this clonotype: One junction end does not reproduce the germline sequence, and a read error may be involved. J is TRBJ2-2 and V is TRBV11-2, with D tentatively TRBD2 (5 bases). The CDR3 totals 15 residues. Germline CDR1 SGHAT, CDR2 FQNNGV. The CDR3 DNA follows: TGTGTCAGTAGCTTTACGCAATCGAACACCGGGGAGCTGCTTTTT. This translates into CVSSFTQSNTGELLF. Combining the CDR3 with reference TRBV11-2 and TRBJ2-2 gives the whole variable domain EAGVAQSPRYKIIEKRQSVAFWCNPISGHATLYWYQQILGQGPKLLIQFQNNGVVDDSQLPKDRFSAERLKGVDSTLKIQPAKLEDSAVYLCVSSFTQSNTGELLFGEGSRLTVL.

The V call is TRBV5-1, the J call TRBJ1-1; 9 positions agree with TRBD1. The CDR3 consists of 14 residues. The germline CDR1 and CDR2 sequences are SGHRS and YFSETQ. The J segment lost 4 bases and the V segment lost 9 bases, leaving 10 bases of the junction unmatched. The CDR3 DNA reads TGCGCCATCAGTCCGGACAGGGGCGTCACTGAAGCTTTCTTT. Its protein product is CAISPDRGVTEAFF.

The rearrangement uses TRBV13 and TRBJ2-1; 9 bases are a match to TRBD2. This CDR3 comprises 18 residues. Per germline, CDR1 PRHDT and CDR2 FYEKMQ (reference sequence). V shed 6 bases, J shed 3 bases, and the junction held 15 bases outside the gene matches. CDR3 nucleotide sequence: TGTGCCAGCAGTTCTCGCCTAGCGGGAACCCATGACTACAATGAGCAGTTCTTC. Translated: CASSSRLAGTHDYNEQFF.

In its sample, this clonotype is medium-sized (0.01 to 0.1%). The chain employs TRBV6-2 or TRBV6-3 and TRBJ2-2; no reliable D call. The CDR3 totals 14 residues. V lost 2 bases, J lost 2 bases, and 6 bases lay in between. Germline lookup yields CDR1 MNHEY and CDR2 SVGEGT. For the CDR3, the DNA is TGTGCCAGCAGTTACACAGTTAACACCGGGGAGCTGTTTTTT. Translating gives CASSYTVNTGELFF.

The chain recombines TRBV5-1 with TRBJ2-1; D is perhaps TRBD2 (5 bases). Germline V CDR1 and CDR2: SGHRS, YFSETQ. V was pared by 4 bases and J by 4 bases, with 12 bases between. The CDR3 has 14 residues. The CDR3 loop is CASSTQRDYNEQFF. Written as DNA, the CDR3 is TGCGCCAGCAGCACTCAGAGGGATTACAATGAGCAGTTCTTC.

By frequency in the sample, this clonotype is medium-sized. The chain employs TRBV18 and TRBJ1-1; 7 nucleotides match TRBD1. Trimming cost V 0 bases and J 11 bases; bases outside gene matches: 6. Germline V gives CDR1 KGHSH, CDR2 LQKENI. This CDR3 contains 13 residues. The CDR3 DNA reads as TGTGCCAGCTCACCACCGCGACAGGGAATTGCTTTCTTT. This codes for CASSPPRQGIAFF.

This clonotype has only a few counts. The junction shows a germline mismatch at one end, possibly a read error. CDR3 amino acids: CSVDRDFQETQYF. Here the CDR3 DNA reads TGCAGTGTTGACAGGGATTTCCAAGAGACCCAGTACTTC. The chain couples TRBV29-1 to TRBJ2-5; 7 bases agree with TRBD1. In germline, CDR1 is SQVTM, CDR2 ANQGSEA. The CDR3 consists of 13 residues. Full variable domain (outside the CDR3, taken from reference TRBV29-1 and TRBJ2-5): SAVISQKPSRDICQRGTSLTIQCQVDSQVTMMFWYRQQPGQSLTLIATANQGSEATYESGFVIDKFPISRPNLTFSTLTVSNMSPEDSSIYLCSVDRDFQETQYFGPGTRLLVL.

As for this clonotype: At one boundary the junction diverges from the germline segment, which might be a read error. J is TRBJ2-3 and V is TRBV10-2, with D possibly being TRBD1 or TRBD2 (5 bases each). The CDR3 runs 14 residues. Germline V CDR1 and CDR2: WSHSY, SAAADI. This CDR3 is CACRDLKGTDTQYF. CDR3 in DNA: TGCGCTTGCAGGGACCTGAAGGGCACAGATACGCAATATTTT.

The chain is built from TRBV10-3 and TRBJ2-7, with 7 bases matching TRBD1. The CDR3 sequence is 15 residues long. CDR1 and CDR2 (germline): ENHRY, SYGVKD. J lost 1 base, V lost 10 bases, and 13 bases had no gene match. CDR3 sequence: CATASNRGPSYEQYF. The CDR3 DNA reads as TGTGCCACCGCATCTAATAGGGGGCCGTCCTACGAGCAGTACTTC.

About this clonotype itself: Its ends do not fully match the called genes, so a read error is possible. This chain uses TRBV29-1 with TRBJ2-7, with 10 bases that match TRBD1. Per the germline V gene, CDR1 is SQVTM and CDR2 is ANQGSEA. The CDR3 spans 12 residues. This CDR3 is CSIEGTGDELYF. The CDR3 DNA reads TGCAGCATTGAAGGGACAGGGGACGAGCTGTACTTC.

A remark on this clonotype: The junction and the germline gene differ at one end; a read error may be behind it. The chain has TRBV11-2 and TRBJ2-2, with D possibly TRBD1 on 6 matching bases. Germline-derived CDR1 and CDR2 are SGHAT and FQNNGV. The length of the CDR3 is 14 residues. This CDR3 is CASSLMVVSGELFF. Written as DNA, the CDR3 is TGTGCCAGCAGCTTAATGGTGGTCTCAGGGGAACTGTTTTTT.

In its sample, this clonotype was seen many times. The CDR3 DNA is TGCGCCAGCAGCTTGGAGGGTAAACAGGGGACTAATGAAAAACTGTTTTTT. It yields the protein CASSLEGKQGTNEKLFF. This chain uses TRBV5-1 with TRBJ1-4; 7 bases agree with TRBD1. V was pared by 0 bases and J by 2 bases, with 7 bases of the junction left unmatched. Germline assignment: CDR1 SGHRS and CDR2 YFSETQ. The CDR3 is 17 residues long.

To note about this clonotype: The junction differs from germline at one of its ends, possibly a read error. This chain joins TRBV11-2 and TRBJ2-3, with no clear D. The CDR3 spans 12 residues. From germline, CDR1 is SGHAT and CDR2 FQNNGV. CDR3 region: CASRARTYTQYF. In nucleotides, the CDR3 is TGTGCCAGCAGAGCCAGAACATATACGCAATATTTT.

Concerning this clonotype: A junction boundary mismatches the germline segment, possibly from a read error. The rearrangement links TRBV5-1 to TRBJ2-7; perhaps D is TRBD1 or TRBD2 (6 bases each). Germline lookup yields CDR1 SGHRS and CDR2 YFSETQ. The CDR3 runs 16 residues. The CDR3 region is CASSLAPGTGAHEQYF. DNA of the CDR3: TGCGCCAGCAGCTTGGCCCCCGGGACGGGGGCTCACGAACAGTACTTC.

On this clonotype itself: Relative to the germline gene, one junction end is altered; a read error may explain this. The CDR3 here is CASGVGTEGYNEQSF. Here the CDR3 DNA reads TGTGCCAGCGGAGTCGGGACAGAGGGGTACAATGAGCAGTCCTTC. The chain joins TRBV6-1 to TRBJ2-1; 7 bases fit TRBD1. This CDR3 is built from 15 residues. In germline, CDR1 is MNHNS, CDR2 SASEGT.

Notes on this clonotype: Sequence at one end of the junction differs from germline and may be a read error. The V call is TRBV18, the J call TRBJ2-7; 9 bases match TRBD2. This CDR3 has 16 amino acids. In germline, CDR1 is KGHSH, CDR2 LQKENI. CDR3: CASSPTGGTSPYEKYF. The CDR3 region has the DNA TGTGCCAGCTCACCAACCGGAGGGACTAGCCCCTACGAGAAGTATTTC.

The chain has TRBV12-3 or TRBV12-4 and TRBJ2-3, with 10 bases identical to TRBD2. V shed 11 bases, J shed 0 bases, and the junction held 8 bases outside the gene matches. CDR3 length: 15 residues. The CDR3 is CARGKTSGSTDTQYF. CDR3 nucleotides: TGTGCCCGCGGGAAGACTAGCGGGAGCACAGATACGCAGTATTTT.

About this clonotype itself: Mismatch with germline at one junction end may stem from a read error. The chain carries TRBV2 and TRBJ2-7; possibly TRBD1 for D (6 bases). The CDR3 has 15 amino acids. Germline CDR1 SNHLY, CDR2 FYNNEI. CDR3 in DNA: TGTGCCAGGAGTGAGAACAGGGCGGTCTCCCACGAGTACTACTTC. It specifies CARSENRAVSHEYYF. Together with reference TRBV2 and TRBJ2-7, the CDR3 gives the full variable domain: EPEVTQTPSHQVTQMGQEVILRCVPISNHLYFYWYRQILGQKVEFLVSFYNNEISEKSEIFDDQFSVERPDGSNFTLKIRSTKLEDSAMYFCARSENRAVSHEYYFGPGTRLTVT.

About this clonotype: A read error is likely, as this CDR3 ends without the conserved phenylalanine or tryptophan. CDR3 in amino acids: CASGPADSTDTQYL. In DNA form, the CDR3 reads TGTGCTAGTGGCCCTGCAGACAGCACAGATACGCAGTATTTA. J is TRBJ2-3 and V is TRBV12-5; no firm D call. The CDR3 totals 14 residues. CDR1 is LGHNT and CDR2 is FRNRAP in the germline V gene. V was pared by 6 bases and J by 0 bases, with 10 bases between.

Note on this clonotype: At one end, the junction sequence differs from germline, possibly due to a read error. This rearrangement joins TRBV4-2 to TRBJ2-3; the D gene is possibly TRBD2 (6 bases). CDR3 length equals 18 residues. In germline, CDR1 is LGHNA, CDR2 YNFKEQ. CDR3 sequence: CSSSQVALLAEATDTQYF. DNA for the CDR3: TGTTCCAGCAGCCAAGTGGCGCTTTTAGCGGAAGCGACAGATACGCAGTATTTT.

Comments on this clonotype: No conserved phenylalanine or tryptophan is present at the end of the CDR3, so a read error is the likely explanation. The J gene is TRBJ2-7, the V gene TRBV5-1; 7 bases match TRBD1. The CDR3 length is 14 residues. CDR1 SGHRS and CDR2 YFSETQ come from the germline V gene. In DNA, the CDR3 is TGCGCAAGCAGCTTGGAGGACAGGTCGTACGACCAGTACTCC. Amino acid sequence: CASSLEDRSYDQYS.

Comments on this clonotype: The CDR3 end shows no conserved phenylalanine or tryptophan, and so a read error is likely. The DNA is left out, because the CDR3 cannot be placed on it with certainty; the CDR3 is given as TCRdb lists it. The rearrangement links TRBV11-2 to TRBJ2-1; no DNA check was done on the table's D call, TRBD2. CDR1 and CDR2 from the germline V gene are SGHAT and FQNNGV. The length of the CDR3 is 14 amino acids, counting both ends. CDR3 region: CASNLYRLVSEQFI.

The chain combines TRBV6-6 with TRBJ2-3; D might be TRBD2 (6 bases). CDR3 length equals 15 residues. Germline lookup yields CDR1 MNHNY and CDR2 SVGAGI (reference sequence). The V end lost 11 bases, the J end lost 8 bases, and 26 bases lay between the germline ends. Here the CDR3 reads CACCHGTYVPGTQYF. In DNA, the CDR3 is TGTGCCTGCTGCCACGGGACTTACGTCCCAGGTACGCAGTATTTT.

Regarding this clonotype: Since the CDR3 does not end with the conserved phenylalanine or tryptophan, this likely comes from a read error. V gene TRBV18 combines with J gene TRBJ2-7; 9 positions match TRBD2. The length of the CDR3 is 16 residues. In germline, CDR1 is KGHSH, CDR2 LQKENI. CDR3 DNA: TGTGCCAGCTCACCAACCGGAGGGACTAGCCCCTATGAGCAGTACTCC. This encodes CASSPTGGTSPYEQYS.

Comments on this clonotype: One end of the junction is discordant with germline, which a read error may explain. The chain is built from TRBV7-8 and TRBJ2-3; D is possibly TRBD2 (6 bases). Germline V lookup: CDR1 SGHVS, CDR2 FQNEAQ. This CDR3 has 13 residues. The CDR3 loop is CASWEVDDDTQNF. CDR3 DNA sequence: TGTGCCAGCTGGGAGGTGGACGATGATACGCAGAATTTT.

J is TRBJ2-6 and V is TRBV2; D gene ambiguous. The CDR3 has 14 residues. Germline-derived CDR1 and CDR2 are SNHLY and FYNNEI. V was pared by 6 bases and J by 4 bases, with 10 bases between. DNA for the CDR3: TGTGCCAGCAGCACCGAATACGGGGCCAACGTCCTGACTTTC. It translates to CASSTEYGANVLTF.

Worth noting for this clonotype: The conserved closing phenylalanine or tryptophan is absent in this CDR3, likely reflecting a read error. The chain couples TRBV11-1 to TRBJ2-7; D gene ambiguous. Germline V gene lookup returns CDR1 SGHAT and CDR2 FQDESV (reference sequence). This CDR3 is 16 amino acids long. The CDR3 bases are TGTGGCAGCATCTCAAGAGGCTCTTTCAGCCTCTACGAGCAGTACCTC. Translating gives CGSISRGSFSLYEQYL.

This clonotype was seen a single time. This chain's CDR3 is CASSFSVTSPSYEQYF. In DNA form, the CDR3 reads TGTGCCAGCAGCTTCAGTGTGACCAGTCCCTCCTACGAGCAGTACTTC. The gene calls are TRBV11-2 and TRBJ2-7; D uncertain. The V end lost 3 bases, the J end lost 0 bases, and 15 bases lay between the germline ends. The CDR3 is 16 residues long. The germline gives CDR1 SGHAT, CDR2 FQNNGV.